This T cell receptor beta chain was captured by sequencing in a study of blood T cell repertoires in COVID-19. Study overall: Nucleic acid was either cDNA or gDNA, and it came from T cells, B-cell-depleted T cells, or PBMCs.

CDR1 and CDR2 (germline): MNHEY, SVGEGT. J lost 2 bases, V lost 3 bases, and 7 bases had no gene match. The length of the CDR3 is 17 residues. Libraries were prepared by immunoSEQ multiplex PCR; TCRdb keeps only in-frame clonotypes and omits some of them. The repertoire has under 150,000 clones, more than 80% of them found once; the top ten carry approximately 5%. Sequencing was done on a sample of peripheral blood. This clonotype was sampled from a woman aged 60 to 75 with COVID-19, enrolled during active disease. This chain uses TRBV6-2 or TRBV6-3 with TRBJ2-3; 11 nucleotides align to TRBD2. The CDR3 nucleotides read TGTGCCAGCAGTTATACGACTAGCGGGGTTTACACAGATACGCAGTATTTT. Translation gives CASSYTTSGVYTDTQYF.